Listed below are T cell receptor beta chains from one sample, sequenced in a study of T cell changes during pregnancy in multiple sclerosis. Assay used: immunoSEQ multiplex PCR; TCRdb lists only in-frame clones, some missing. The sample consists of just over 30,000 clones, 87% of them appearing once. The sequencing here drew on CD8+ T cells from peripheral blood mononuclear cells, taken in the first trimester of pregnancy. The receptor source for this set is a female donor with multiple sclerosis, enrolled in a pregnancy study. The CDR3 runs from the conserved cysteine through the conserved F or W. D genes are given only for firm matches. The size of a clone is reported for some rows only, either as once, few or many, or as a class for expanded clones.

V gene,CDR3 length,D gene,J gene,clone size,CDR3 protein,CDR3 DNA
TRBV30,15,.,TRBJ1-1,.,CAWSVPRGRTVEAFF,TGTGCCTGGAGTGTACCGAGAGGCCGGACTGTTGAAGCTTTCTTT
TRBV27,14,TRBD2,TRBJ2-7,.,CASRISGSINEQYF,TGTGCCAGCAGGATTAGCGGGAGTATTAACGAGCAGTACTTC
TRBV28,15,.,TRBJ1-1,few,CASSFSAEGGTEAFF,TGTGCCAGCAGTTTTTCCGCCGAGGGTGGCACTGAAGCTTTCTTT
TRBV2,18,TRBD1,TRBJ1-1,.,CASSDPRQGAIRNTEAFF,TGTGCCAGCAGTGACCCGCGACAGGGAGCGATAAGGAACACTGAAGCTTTCTTT
TRBV30,12,.,TRBJ2-2,once,CAWSSGTGELFF,TGTGCCTGGAGTAGCGGGACCGGGGAGCTGTTTTTT
TRBV6-1,13,TRBD2,TRBJ2-7,few,CASKVAGRYEQYF,TGTGCCAGCAAGGTAGCGGGAAGGTACGAGCAGTACTTC
TRBV28,14,TRBD1,TRBJ1-2,.,CASSLLGTGPGYTF,TGTGCCAGCAGTTTATTGGGGACAGGGCCTGGCTACACCTTC
TRBV27,19,TRBD2,TRBJ2-2,.,CASSKGTSGRPANTGELFF,TGTGCCAGCAGCAAAGGGACTAGCGGAAGGCCCGCGAACACCGGGGAGCTGTTTTTT
TRBV11-2,16,TRBD2,TRBJ2-1,.,CASSPHPGGNYNEQFF,TGTGCCAGCAGCCCGCACCCCGGGGGGAACTACAATGAGCAGTTCTTC
TRBV4-2,15,TRBD1,TRBJ2-4,once,CASSQGLDRRDIQYF,TGTGCCAGCAGCCAAGGGTTGGACAGGCGGGACATTCAGTACTTC
TRBV13,14,.,TRBJ2-1,.,CASSQQGPNNEQFF,TGTGCCAGCAGCCAACAGGGTCCTAACAATGAGCAGTTCTTC
TRBV28,16,.,TRBJ2-3,.,CASSAQGLGSTDTQYF,TGTGCCAGCAGTGCACAGGGCTTGGGGAGCACAGATACGCAGTATTTT
TRBV9,16,TRBD1,TRBJ2-2,.,CASSEGGQGLTGELFF,TGTGCCAGCAGCGAGGGGGGACAGGGGTTGACCGGGGAGCTGTTTTTT
TRBV11-2,13,.,TRBJ2-7,.,CASSWGRSYEQYF,TGTGCCAGCAGCTGGGGGCGCTCCTACGAGCAGTACTTC
TRBV5-4,11,TRBD1,TRBJ1-2,few,CASSSPGQSAF,TGTGCCAGCAGCTCCCCGGGACAGAGTGCCTTC
TRBV28,15,TRBD2,TRBJ2-5,.,CASSLELAVQETQYF,TGTGCCAGCAGTTTAGAACTAGCGGTCCAAGAGACCCAGTACTTC
TRBV5-3,16,.,TRBJ1-1,.,CARSLVVGDMNTEAFF,TGTGCCAGAAGCTTGGTTGTAGGGGACATGAACACTGAAGCTTTCTTT
TRBV25-1,11,.,TRBJ2-7,few,CASRDSYEQYF,TGTGCCAGCAGGGACAGTTACGAGCAGTACTTC
TRBV27,16,TRBD2,TRBJ2-7,.,CASSLNSLAGGYEQYF,TGTGCCAGCAGTTTAAATTCTCTAGCGGGAGGGTATGAGCAGTACTTC
TRBV7-9,15,TRBD1,TRBJ1-1,.,CASSPTGAGGTEAFF,TGTGCCAGCAGTCCGACAGGGGCCGGCGGCACTGAAGCTTTCTTT
TRBV28,14,.,TRBJ2-7,.,CASSLPDSLYEQYF,TGTGCCAGCAGTTTACCTGACAGTCTCTACGAGCAGTACTTC
TRBV15,15,TRBD2,TRBJ2-5,.,CATSLSGGNQETQYF,TGTGCCACCAGCCTTAGCGGGGGTAACCAAGAGACCCAGTACTTC
TRBV5-6,15,TRBD2,TRBJ2-3,.,CASSPSGGRTDTQYF,TGTGCCAGCAGCCCTAGCGGGGGCCGCACAGATACGCAGTATTTT
TRBV5-1,14,TRBD1,TRBJ1-2,.,CASSATGQEPLYTF,TGCGCCAGCTCCGCGACAGGGCAGGAGCCCCTCTACACCTTC
TRBV30,15,TRBD2,TRBJ2-3,.,CAWRPGRGRTDTQYF,TGTGCCTGGAGACCCGGGAGGGGTCGCACAGATACGCAGTATTTT
TRBV27,13,.,TRBJ2-5,.,CASSNLGLETQYF,TGTGCCAGCAGCAATCTAGGACTGGAGACCCAGTACTTC
TRBV10-3,16,.,TRBJ1-1,.,CAISVDSTGRNTEAFF,TGTGCCATCAGTGTGGACAGTACGGGGAGGAACACTGAAGCTTTCTTT
TRBV7-6,19,TRBD2,TRBJ2-1,once,CASSLKLAGVLSSYNEQFF,TGTGCCAGCAGCTTAAAGTTAGCGGGAGTCCTGAGCTCCTACAATGAGCAGTTCTTC
TRBV27,16,.,TRBJ1-5,.,CASSSSRGGWGQPQHF,.
TRBV19,13,TRBD1,TRBJ1-1,.,CASTQGENTEAFF,TGTGCCAGTACCCAGGGGGAGAACACTGAAGCTTTCTTT
TRBV6-1,15,.,TRBJ2-7,.,CASSEDIQETYEQYF,TGTGCCAGCAGTGAAGATATACAGGAGACCTACGAGCAGTACTTC
TRBV7-8,11,.,TRBJ2-1,.,CASSLVDEQFF,TGTGCCAGCAGCTTAGTAGATGAGCAGTTCTTC
TRBV4-3,15,TRBD1,TRBJ1-2,few,CASSQDRQGFYGYTF,TGCGCCAGCAGCCAGGACCGACAGGGTTTCTATGGCTACACCTTC
TRBV29-1,16,TRBD1,TRBJ2-3,.,CSVERDRGWSADTQYF,TGCAGCGTTGAACGGGACAGGGGTTGGAGCGCAGATACGCAGTATTTT
TRBV4-2,15,.,TRBJ2-3,.,CASSRLVENTDTQYF,TGTGCCAGCAGCCGACTTGTGGAGAACACAGATACGCAGTATTTT
TRBV30,14,.,TRBJ2-3,.,CACWEGVSTDTQYF,TGTGCCTGCTGGGAGGGGGTGAGCACAGATACGCAGTATTTT
TRBV11-3,14,.,TRBJ1-2,.,CASSLGTANYGYTF,TGTGCCAGCAGCTTAGGCACAGCTAACTATGGCTACACCTTC
TRBV6-4,14,TRBD1,TRBJ2-3,few,CASSDSQGADTQYF,TGTGCCAGCAGTGACTCGCAGGGGGCAGATACGCAGTATTTT
TRBV2,18,TRBD1,TRBJ1-4,.,CASRIGGLDRDANEKLFF,TGTGCCAGCAGGATTGGGGGCCTTGACAGGGATGCTAATGAAAAACTGTTTTTT
TRBV7-3,15,.,TRBJ2-5,.,CASSPGEGPGETQYF,TGTGCCAGCAGCCCCGGGGAAGGGCCGGGGGAGACCCAGTACTTC
TRBV27,15,.,TRBJ1-2,once,CASSLSGGGNYGYTF,TGTGCCAGCAGTTTATCGGGCGGGGGGAACTATGGCTACACCTTC
TRBV19,17,TRBD2,TRBJ2-7,.,CASSISVGLAGSYEQYF,TGTGCCAGTAGTATAAGCGTGGGCCTAGCGGGCTCCTACGAGCAGTACTTC
TRBV21-1,16,.,TRBJ1-2,.,CASSKAYNRGYYGYTF,TGTGCCAGCAGCAAAGCGTATAATCGGGGTTACTATGGCTACACCTTC
TRBV4-1,15,TRBD1,TRBJ2-7,once,CASSQGQGFDYEQYF,TGCGCCAGCAGCCAGGGACAGGGCTTTGACTACGAGCAGTACTTC
TRBV11-3,13,.,TRBJ2-7,.,CASSLGATYEQYF,TGTGCCAGCAGCTTGGGCGCAACCTACGAGCAGTACTTC
TRBV5-1,16,TRBD1,TRBJ2-7,.,CASSPAIGTENYEQYF,TGCGCCAGCAGCCCCGCGATAGGGACAGAGAACTACGAGCAGTACTTC
TRBV4-3,16,TRBD2,TRBJ2-6,.,CASSQGEGSGANVLTF,TGCGCCAGCAGCCAAGGGGAGGGGTCTGGGGCCAACGTCCTGACTTTC
TRBV9,17,.,TRBJ2-1,.,CASSPKKDYRSYNEQFF,TGTGCCAGCAGCCCCAAAAAGGACTACCGCTCCTACAATGAGCAGTTCTTC